This T cell receptor beta chain was observed in a study of PD-1 blockade in classical Hodgkin lymphoma. Whole-study findings and limits: Reported baseline diversity: healthy donors highest, relapsed/refractory patients lowest. CD4+ TCR diversity rose significantly by C4D1, and CD8+ TCR diversity did not. Patients were excluded if nivolumab began under 1 year after ASCT (the autologous transplant).

Profiled with immunoSEQ multiplex PCR; TCRdb holds only in-frame clones, not every one. The sample holds 95,000 to 100,000 clones, around 89% seen once. A word on this clone: Its antigen is as yet unknown.

Autologous stem cell transplantation was followed by relapse in every patient, and brentuximab vedotin exposure varied. Complete response, partial response or progressive disease constituted the best responses recorded. The CDR3 consists of 14 residues. V lost 6 bases and J 2 bases, leaving 13 bases between the germline ends. Per germline, CDR1 KGHSH and CDR2 LQKENI. The clonotype was recovered from a human donor with classical Hodgkin lymphoma. The chain combines TRBV18 with TRBJ1-1; weak D call: TRBD1 (5 bases). This specimen was peripheral blood mononuclear cells (PBMCs), taken before the second cycle of nivolumab. The CDR3 DNA is TGTGCCAGCTCCCCCGGGGGGGGTAACACTGAAGCTTTCTTT. Translation: CASSPGGGNTEAFF.